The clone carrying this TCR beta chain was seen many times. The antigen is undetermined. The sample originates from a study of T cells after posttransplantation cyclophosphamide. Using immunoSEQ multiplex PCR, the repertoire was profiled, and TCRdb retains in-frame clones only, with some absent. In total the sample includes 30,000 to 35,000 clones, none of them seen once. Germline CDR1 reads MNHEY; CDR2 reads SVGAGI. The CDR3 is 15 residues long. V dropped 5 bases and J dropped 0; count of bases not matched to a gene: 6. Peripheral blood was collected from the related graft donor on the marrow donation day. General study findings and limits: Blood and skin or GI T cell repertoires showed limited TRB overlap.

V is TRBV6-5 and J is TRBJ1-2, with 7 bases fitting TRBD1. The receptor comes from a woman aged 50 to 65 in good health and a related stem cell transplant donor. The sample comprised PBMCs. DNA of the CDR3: TGTGCCAGCAGTACCCCGGGACAGTCTAACTATGGCTACACCTTC. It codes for CASSTPGQSNYGYTF.